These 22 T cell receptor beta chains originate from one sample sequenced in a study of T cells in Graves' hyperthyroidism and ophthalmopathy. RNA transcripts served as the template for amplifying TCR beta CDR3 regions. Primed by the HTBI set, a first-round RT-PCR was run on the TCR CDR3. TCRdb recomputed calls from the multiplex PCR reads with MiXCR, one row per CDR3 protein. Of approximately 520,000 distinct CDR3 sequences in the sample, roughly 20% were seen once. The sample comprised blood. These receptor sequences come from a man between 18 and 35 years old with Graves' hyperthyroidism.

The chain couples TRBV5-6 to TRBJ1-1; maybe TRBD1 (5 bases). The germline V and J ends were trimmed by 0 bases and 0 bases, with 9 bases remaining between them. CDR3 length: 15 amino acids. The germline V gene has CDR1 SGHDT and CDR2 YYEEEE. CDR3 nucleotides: TGTGCCAGCAGCTTGGAAGGGGTCTTGAACACTGAAGCTTTCTTT. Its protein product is CASSLEGVLNTEAFF.

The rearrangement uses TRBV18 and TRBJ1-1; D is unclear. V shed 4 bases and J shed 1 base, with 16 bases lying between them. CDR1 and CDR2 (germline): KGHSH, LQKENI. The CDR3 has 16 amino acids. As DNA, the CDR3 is TGTGCCAGCTCACTTAAGTCGCTGGCGCCGAACACTGAAGCTTTCTTT. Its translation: CASSLKSLAPNTEAFF. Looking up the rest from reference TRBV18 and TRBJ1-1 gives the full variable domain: NAGVMQNPRHLVRRRGQEARLRCSPMKGHSHVYWYRQLPEEGLKFMVYLQKENIIDESGMPKERFSAEFPKEGPSILRIQQVVRGDSAAYFCASSLKSLAPNTEAFFGQGTRLTVV.

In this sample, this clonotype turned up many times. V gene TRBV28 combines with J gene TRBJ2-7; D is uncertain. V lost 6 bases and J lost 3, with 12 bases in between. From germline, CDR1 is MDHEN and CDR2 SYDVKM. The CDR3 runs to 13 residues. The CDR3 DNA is TGTGCCAGCAGACTCGACCGACTCTACGAGCAGTACTTC. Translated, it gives CASRLDRLYEQYF.

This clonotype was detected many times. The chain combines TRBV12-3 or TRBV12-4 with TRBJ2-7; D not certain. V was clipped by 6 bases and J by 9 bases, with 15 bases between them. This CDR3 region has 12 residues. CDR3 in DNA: TGTGCCAGCAGGGCGACGGCGCAGGCGCAGTACTTC. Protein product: CASRATAQAQYF.

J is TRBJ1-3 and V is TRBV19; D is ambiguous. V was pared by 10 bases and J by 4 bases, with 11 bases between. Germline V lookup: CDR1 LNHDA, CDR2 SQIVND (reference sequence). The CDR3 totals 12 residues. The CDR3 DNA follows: TGTGCCACCCAAAGACCGGGAAACACCATATATTTT. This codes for CATQRPGNTIYF.

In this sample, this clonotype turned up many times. CDR3 region: CASSPRGLAGAIGEQYF. CDR3 nucleotide sequence: TGTGCCAGCAGCCCCCGGGGACTAGCGGGGGCCATAGGGGAGCAGTACTTC. The V gene is TRBV13, the J gene TRBJ2-7; the match to TRBD2 covers 14 bases. V lost 5 bases and J lost 7; bases outside the gene matches: 13. This CDR3 is 17 amino acids long. Germline V gives CDR1 PRHDT, CDR2 FYEKMQ (reference sequence).

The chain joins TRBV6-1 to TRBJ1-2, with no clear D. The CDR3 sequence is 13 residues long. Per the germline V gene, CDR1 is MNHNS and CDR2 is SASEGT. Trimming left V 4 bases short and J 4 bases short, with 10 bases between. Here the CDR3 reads CASSVNRLYGYTF. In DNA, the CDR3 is TGTGCCAGCAGTGTCAACAGACTCTATGGCTACACCTTC.

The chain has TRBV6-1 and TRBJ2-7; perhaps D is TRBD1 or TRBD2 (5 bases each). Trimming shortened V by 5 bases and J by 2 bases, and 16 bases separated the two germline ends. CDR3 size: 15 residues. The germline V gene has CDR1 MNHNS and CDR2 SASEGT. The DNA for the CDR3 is TGTGCCAGCAGTATCGCCGGGACCCACACCTACGAGCAGTACTTC. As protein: CASSIAGTHTYEQYF.

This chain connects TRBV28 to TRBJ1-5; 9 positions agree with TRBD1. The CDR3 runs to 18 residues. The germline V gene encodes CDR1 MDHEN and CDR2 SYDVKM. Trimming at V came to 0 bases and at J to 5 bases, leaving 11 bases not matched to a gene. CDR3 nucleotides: TGTGCCAGCAGTTTATGGCGGGACAGGGAATCTCGTCATCAGCCCCAGCATTTT. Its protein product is CASSLWRDRESRHQPQHF.

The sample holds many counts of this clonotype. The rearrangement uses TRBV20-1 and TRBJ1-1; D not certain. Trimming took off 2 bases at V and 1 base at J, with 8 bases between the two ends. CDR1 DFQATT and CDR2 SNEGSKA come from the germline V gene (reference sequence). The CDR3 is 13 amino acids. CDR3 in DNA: TGCAGTGCTAGAAGGTTGGCGAACACTGAAGCTTTCTTT. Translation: CSARRLANTEAFF.

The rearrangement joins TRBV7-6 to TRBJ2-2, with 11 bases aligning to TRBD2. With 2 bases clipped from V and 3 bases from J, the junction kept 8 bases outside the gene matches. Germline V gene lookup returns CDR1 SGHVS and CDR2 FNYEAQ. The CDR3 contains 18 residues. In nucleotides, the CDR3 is TGTGCCAGCAGCTTAACCCTAGCGGGGGGCGATTACACCGGGGAGCTGTTTTTT. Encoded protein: CASSLTLAGGDYTGELFF.

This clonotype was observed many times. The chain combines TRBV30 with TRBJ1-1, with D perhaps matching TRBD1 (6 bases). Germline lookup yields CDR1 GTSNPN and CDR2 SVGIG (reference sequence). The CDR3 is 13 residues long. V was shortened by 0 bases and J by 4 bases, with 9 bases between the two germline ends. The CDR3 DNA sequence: TGTGCCTGGAGTGTACAGGGTCCCACTGAAGCTTTCTTT. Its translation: CAWSVQGPTEAFF.

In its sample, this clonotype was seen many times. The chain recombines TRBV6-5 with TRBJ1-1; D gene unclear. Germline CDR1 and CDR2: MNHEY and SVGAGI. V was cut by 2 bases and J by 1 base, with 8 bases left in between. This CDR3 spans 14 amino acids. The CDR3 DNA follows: TGTGCCAGCAGTTACCTCATTGGGAACACTGAAGCTTTCTTT. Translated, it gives CASSYLIGNTEAFF.

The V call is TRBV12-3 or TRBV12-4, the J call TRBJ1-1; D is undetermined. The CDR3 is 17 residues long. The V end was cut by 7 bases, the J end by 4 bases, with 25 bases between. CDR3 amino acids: CASTFAALQVLVTEAFF. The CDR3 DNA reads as TGTGCCAGCACCTTCGCTGCCTTGCAGGTTTTGGTCACTGAAGCTTTCTTT.

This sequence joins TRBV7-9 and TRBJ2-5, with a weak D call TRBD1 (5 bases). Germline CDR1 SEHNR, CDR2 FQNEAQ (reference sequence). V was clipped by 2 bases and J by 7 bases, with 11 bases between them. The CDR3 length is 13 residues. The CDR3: CASSLTGAWTQYF. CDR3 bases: TGTGCCAGCAGCTTAACTGGGGCATGGACCCAGTACTTC.

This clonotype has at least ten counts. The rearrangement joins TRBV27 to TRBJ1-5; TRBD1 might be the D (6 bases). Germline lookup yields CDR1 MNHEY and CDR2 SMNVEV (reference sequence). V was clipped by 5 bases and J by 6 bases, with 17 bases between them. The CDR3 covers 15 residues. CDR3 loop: CASSLTGMLGQPQHF. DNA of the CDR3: TGTGCCAGCAGTCTAACAGGGATGTTGGGTCAGCCCCAGCATTTT.

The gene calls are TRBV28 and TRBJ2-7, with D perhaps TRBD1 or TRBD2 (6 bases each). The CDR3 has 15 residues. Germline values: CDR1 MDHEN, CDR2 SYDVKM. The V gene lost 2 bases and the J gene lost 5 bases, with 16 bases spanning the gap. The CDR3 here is CASSLGGAGGHEQYF. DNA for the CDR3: TGTGCCAGCAGTTTAGGAGGGGCTGGGGGCCACGAGCAGTACTTC.

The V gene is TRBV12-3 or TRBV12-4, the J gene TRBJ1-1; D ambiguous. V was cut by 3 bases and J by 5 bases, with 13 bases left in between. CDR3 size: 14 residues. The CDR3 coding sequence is TGTGCCAGCAGTTTTAAGGCCAGAGGGACTGAAGCTTTCTTT. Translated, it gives CASSFKARGTEAFF.

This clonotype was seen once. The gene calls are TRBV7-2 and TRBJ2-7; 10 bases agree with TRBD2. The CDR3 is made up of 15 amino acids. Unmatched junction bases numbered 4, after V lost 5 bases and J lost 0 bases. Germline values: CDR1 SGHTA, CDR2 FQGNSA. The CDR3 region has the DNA TGTGCCAGCAGCACGGGACTAGCGACCTCCTACGAGCAGTACTTC. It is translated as CASSTGLATSYEQYF.

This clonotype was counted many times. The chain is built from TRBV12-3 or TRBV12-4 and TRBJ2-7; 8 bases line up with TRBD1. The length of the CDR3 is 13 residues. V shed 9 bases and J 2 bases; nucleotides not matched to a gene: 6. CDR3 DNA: TGTGCCAGTAGCCGGGACAGGACCTACGAGCAGTACTTC. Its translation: CASSRDRTYEQYF.

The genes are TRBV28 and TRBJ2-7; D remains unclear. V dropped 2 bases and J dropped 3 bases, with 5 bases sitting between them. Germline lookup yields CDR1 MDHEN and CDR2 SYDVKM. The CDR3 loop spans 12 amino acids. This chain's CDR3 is CASSLRHYEQYF. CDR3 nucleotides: TGTGCCAGCAGTTTACGTCACTACGAGCAGTACTTC.

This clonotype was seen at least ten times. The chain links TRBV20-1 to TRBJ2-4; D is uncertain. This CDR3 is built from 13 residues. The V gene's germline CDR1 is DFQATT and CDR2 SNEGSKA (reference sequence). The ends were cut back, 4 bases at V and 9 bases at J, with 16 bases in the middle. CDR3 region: CSATTPAVGIQYF. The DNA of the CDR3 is TGCAGTGCTACGACTCCGGCGGTGGGCATTCAGTACTTC.